This T cell receptor beta chain came from a study of T cell responses to AZD1222 COVID-19 vaccine. Study conclusions and caveats: Clonal diversity was possibly underestimated, and white British individuals and females predominated among donors. Sampling that yielded the repertoires occurred only after the peak T cell response. Vaccine-associated CD4 TCRs ranged over spike, dominating at 160-218 and 743-854.

Germline trimming cut 4 bases from V and 4 bases from J; bases unmatched to any gene: 6. This CDR3 is 14 amino acids long. Germline assignment: CDR1 SGHRS and CDR2 YFSETQ. Regarding this clone: Antigen unknown.

Generated by immunoSEQ multiplex PCR, the TCRdb table keeps only in-frame clones and is missing some. The table shows roughly 120,000 clones, with over 75% occurring only once. The chain has TRBV5-1 and TRBJ2-3; 7 bases map to TRBD2. The clonotype comes from an adult in good health. This sample comprised peripheral blood, obtained on day 0 of AZD1222 vaccination. This CDR3 reads CASSTSGGSDTQYF. CDR3 coding DNA: TGCGCCAGCAGCACCTCGGGGGGTTCAGATACGCAGTATTTT. The full variable domain, in which reference TRBV5-1 and TRBJ2-3 provide the parts outside the CDR3, is KAGVTQTPRYLIKTRGQQVTLSCSPISGHRSVSWYQQTPGQGLQFLFEYFSETQRNKGNFPGRFSGRQFSNSRSEMNVSTLELGDSALYLCASSTSGGSDTQYFGPGTRLTVL.